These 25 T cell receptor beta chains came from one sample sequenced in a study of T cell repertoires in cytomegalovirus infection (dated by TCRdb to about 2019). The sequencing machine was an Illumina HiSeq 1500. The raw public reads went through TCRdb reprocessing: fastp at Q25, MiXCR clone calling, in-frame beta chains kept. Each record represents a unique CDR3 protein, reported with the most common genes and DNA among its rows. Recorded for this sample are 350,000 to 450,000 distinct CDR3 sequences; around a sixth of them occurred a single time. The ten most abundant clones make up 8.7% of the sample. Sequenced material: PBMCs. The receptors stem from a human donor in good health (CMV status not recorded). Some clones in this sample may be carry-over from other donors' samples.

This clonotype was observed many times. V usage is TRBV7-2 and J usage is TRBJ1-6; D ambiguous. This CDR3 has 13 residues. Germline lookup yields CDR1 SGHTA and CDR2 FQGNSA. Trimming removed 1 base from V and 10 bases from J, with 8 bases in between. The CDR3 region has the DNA TGTGCCAGCAGCTTAGTTCCGGAATCACCCCTCCACTTT. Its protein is CASSLVPESPLHF.

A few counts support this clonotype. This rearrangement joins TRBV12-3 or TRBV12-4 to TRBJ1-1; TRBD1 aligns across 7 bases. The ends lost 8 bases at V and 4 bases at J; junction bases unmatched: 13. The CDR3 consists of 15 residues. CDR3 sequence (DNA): TGTGCCAGCCTGAATTGGGGACAGACGGGCACTGAAGCTTTCTTT. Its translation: CASLNWGQTGTEAFF.

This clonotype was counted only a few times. The CDR3 DNA is TGTGCCAGCTCAAGTTTGGTCAATGAGCAGTTCTTC. Its translation: CASSSLVNEQFF. V gene TRBV18 combines with J gene TRBJ2-1; D is unclear. Germline assignment: CDR1 KGHSH and CDR2 LQKENI. Trimming took off 5 bases at V and 6 bases at J, with 8 bases between the two ends. The CDR3 sequence is 12 residues long.

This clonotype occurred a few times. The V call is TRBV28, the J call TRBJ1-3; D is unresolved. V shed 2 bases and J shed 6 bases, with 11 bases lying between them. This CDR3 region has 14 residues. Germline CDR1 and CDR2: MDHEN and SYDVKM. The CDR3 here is CASSLRMIQNTIYF. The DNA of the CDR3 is TGTGCCAGCAGTTTACGGATGATCCAAAACACCATATATTTT. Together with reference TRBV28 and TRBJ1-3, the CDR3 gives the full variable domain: DVKVTQSSRYLVKRTGEKVFLECVQDMDHENMFWYRQDPGLGLRLIYFSYDVKMKEKGDIPEGYSVSREKKERFSLILESASTNQTSMYLCASSLRMIQNTIYFGEGSWLTVV.

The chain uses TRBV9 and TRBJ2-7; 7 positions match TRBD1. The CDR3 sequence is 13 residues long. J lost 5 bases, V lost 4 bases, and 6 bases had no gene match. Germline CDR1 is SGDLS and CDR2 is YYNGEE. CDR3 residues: CASSTSDRNEQYF. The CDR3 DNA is TGTGCCAGCAGCACTTCGGACAGGAACGAGCAGTACTTC. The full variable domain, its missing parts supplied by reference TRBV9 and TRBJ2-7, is DSGVTQTPKHLITATGQRVTLRCSPRSGDLSVYWYQQSLDQGLQFLIQYYNGEERAKGNILERFSAQQFPDLHSELNLSSLELGDSALYFCASSTSDRNEQYFGPGTRLTVT.

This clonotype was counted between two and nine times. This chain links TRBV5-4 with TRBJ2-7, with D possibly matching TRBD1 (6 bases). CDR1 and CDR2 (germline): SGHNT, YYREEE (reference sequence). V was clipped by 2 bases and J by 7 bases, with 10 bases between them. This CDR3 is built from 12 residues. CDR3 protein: CASSFHRGEQYF. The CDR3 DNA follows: TGTGCCAGCAGCTTCCATAGGGGGGAGCAGTACTTC.

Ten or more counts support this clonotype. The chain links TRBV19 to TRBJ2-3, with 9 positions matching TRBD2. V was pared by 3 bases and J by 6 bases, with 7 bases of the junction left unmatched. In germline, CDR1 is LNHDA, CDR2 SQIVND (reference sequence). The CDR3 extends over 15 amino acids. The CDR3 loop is CASSMSSGIRDTQYF. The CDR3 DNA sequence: TGTGCCAGTAGTATGTCTAGCGGGATTAGGGATACGCAGTATTTT.

CDR3 coding DNA: TGTGCCAGCAGTTCCCGGGGGGGACCCCAGCATTTT. Its protein is CASSSRGGPQHF. V is TRBV12-3 or TRBV12-4 and J is TRBJ1-5, with a weak D call TRBD1 (5 bases). V lost 4 bases to trimming and J lost 10 bases, with 11 bases between them. CDR3 length: 12 amino acids.

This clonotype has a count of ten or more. The DNA of the CDR3 is TGTGCCAGCAGTGAATGGAGTCCGCTCGGCTACGAGCAGTACTTC. Its protein is CASSEWSPLGYEQYF. This chain joins TRBV6-1 and TRBJ2-7; D gene ambiguous. Trimming cost V 2 bases and J 3 bases, with 14 bases left between them. Germline V CDR1 and CDR2: MNHNS, SASEGT. The CDR3 totals 15 residues.

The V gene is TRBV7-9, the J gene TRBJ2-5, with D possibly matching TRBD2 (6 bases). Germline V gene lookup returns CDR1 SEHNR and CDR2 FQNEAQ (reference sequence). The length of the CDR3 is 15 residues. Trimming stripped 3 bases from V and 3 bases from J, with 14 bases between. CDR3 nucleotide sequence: TGTGCCAGCAGCTTGGGACGCGGGGTCAAAGAGACCCAGTACTTC. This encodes CASSLGRGVKETQYF. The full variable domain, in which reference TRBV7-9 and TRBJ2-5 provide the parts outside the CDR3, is DTGVSQNPRHKITKRGQNVTFRCDPISEHNRLYWYRQTLGQGPEFLTYFQNEAQLEKSRLLSDRFSAERPKGSFSTLEIQRTEQGDSAMYLCASSLGRGVKETQYFGPGTRLLVL.

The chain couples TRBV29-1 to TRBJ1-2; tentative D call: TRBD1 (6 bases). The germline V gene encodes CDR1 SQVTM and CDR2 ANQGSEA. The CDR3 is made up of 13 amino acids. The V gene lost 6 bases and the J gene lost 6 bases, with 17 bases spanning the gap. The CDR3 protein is CSVPGHLRDGYTF. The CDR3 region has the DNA TGCAGCGTACCGGGACACCTCAGGGATGGCTACACCTTC.

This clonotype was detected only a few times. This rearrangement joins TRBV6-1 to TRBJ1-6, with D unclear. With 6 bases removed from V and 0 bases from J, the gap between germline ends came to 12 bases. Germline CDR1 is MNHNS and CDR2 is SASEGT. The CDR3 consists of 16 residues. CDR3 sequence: CASRSRPSSYNSPLHF. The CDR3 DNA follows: TGTGCCAGCAGATCTAGGCCGAGCTCCTATAATTCACCCCTCCACTTT.

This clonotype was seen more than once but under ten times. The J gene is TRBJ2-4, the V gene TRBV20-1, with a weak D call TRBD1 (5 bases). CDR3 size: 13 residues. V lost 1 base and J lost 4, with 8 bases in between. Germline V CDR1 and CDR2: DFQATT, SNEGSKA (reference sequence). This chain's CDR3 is CSARVAGKNIQYF. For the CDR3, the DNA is TGCAGTGCTAGAGTGGCAGGGAAAAACATTCAGTACTTC.

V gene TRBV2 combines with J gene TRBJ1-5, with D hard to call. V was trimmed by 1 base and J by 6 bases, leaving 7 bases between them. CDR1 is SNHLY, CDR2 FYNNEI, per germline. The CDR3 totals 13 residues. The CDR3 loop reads CASSEGSVQPQHF. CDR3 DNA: TGTGCCAGCAGTGAAGGATCAGTTCAGCCCCAGCATTTT.

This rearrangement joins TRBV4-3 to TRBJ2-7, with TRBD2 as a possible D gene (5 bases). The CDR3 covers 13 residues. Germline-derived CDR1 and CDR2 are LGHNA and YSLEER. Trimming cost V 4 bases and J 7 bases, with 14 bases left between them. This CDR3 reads CASSPRARYEQYF. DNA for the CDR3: TGCGCCAGCAGCCCGAGGGCCCGTTATGAGCAGTACTTC.

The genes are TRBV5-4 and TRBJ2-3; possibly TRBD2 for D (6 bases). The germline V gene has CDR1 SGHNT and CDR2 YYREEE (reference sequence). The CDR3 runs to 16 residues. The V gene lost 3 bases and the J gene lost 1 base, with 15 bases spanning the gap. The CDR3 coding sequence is TGTGCCAGCAGCTGGGGACTCGCCGGGGGCACAGATACGCAGTATTTT. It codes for CASSWGLAGGTDTQYF.

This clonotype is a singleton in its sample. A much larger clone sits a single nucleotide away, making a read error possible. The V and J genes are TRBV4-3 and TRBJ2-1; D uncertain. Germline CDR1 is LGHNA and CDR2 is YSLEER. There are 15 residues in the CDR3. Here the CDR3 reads CASSQERTNYNEQCF. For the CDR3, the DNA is TGCGCCAGCAGCCAAGAGAGGACCAACTACAATGAGCAGTGCTTC.

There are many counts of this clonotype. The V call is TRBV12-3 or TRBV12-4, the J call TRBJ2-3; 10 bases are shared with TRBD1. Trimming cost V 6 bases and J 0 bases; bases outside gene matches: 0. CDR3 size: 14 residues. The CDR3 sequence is CASRDRGSTDTQYF. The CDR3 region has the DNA TGTGCCAGCAGGGACAGGGGGAGCACAGATACGCAGTATTTT.

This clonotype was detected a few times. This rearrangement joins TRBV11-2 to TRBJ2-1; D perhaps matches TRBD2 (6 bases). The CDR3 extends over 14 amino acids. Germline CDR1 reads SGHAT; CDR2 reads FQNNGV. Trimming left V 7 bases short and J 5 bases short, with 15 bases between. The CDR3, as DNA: TGTGCCAGCACCATTGGAGCGGGCCACAATGAGCAGTTCTTC. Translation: CASTIGAGHNEQFF.

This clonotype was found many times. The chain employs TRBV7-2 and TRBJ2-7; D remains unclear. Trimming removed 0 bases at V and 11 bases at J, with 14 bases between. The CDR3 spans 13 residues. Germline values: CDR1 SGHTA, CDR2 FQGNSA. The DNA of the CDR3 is TGTGCCAGCAGCTTAGCCCACCGTAGTAGGGAGTACTTC. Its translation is CASSLAHRSREYF.

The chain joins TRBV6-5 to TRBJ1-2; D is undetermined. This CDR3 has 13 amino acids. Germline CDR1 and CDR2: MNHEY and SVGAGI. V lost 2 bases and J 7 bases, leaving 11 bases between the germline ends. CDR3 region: CASSYDFLGGYTF. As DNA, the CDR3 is TGTGCCAGCAGTTACGATTTCTTGGGTGGCTACACCTTC.

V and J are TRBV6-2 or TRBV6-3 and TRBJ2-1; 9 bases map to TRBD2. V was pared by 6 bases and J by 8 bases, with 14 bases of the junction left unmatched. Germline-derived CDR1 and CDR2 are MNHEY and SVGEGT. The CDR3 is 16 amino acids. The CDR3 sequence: CASSRLAGGPVDEQFF. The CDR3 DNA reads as TGTGCCAGCAGCCGCTTGGCGGGGGGGCCAGTCGATGAGCAGTTCTTC.

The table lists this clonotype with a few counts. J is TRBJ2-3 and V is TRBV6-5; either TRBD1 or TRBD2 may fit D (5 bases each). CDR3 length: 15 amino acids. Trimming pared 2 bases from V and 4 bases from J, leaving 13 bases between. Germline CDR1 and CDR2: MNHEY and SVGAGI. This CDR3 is CASSYEGRRADTQYF. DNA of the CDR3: TGTGCCAGCAGTTACGAGGGGCGCAGGGCAGATACGCAGTATTTT.

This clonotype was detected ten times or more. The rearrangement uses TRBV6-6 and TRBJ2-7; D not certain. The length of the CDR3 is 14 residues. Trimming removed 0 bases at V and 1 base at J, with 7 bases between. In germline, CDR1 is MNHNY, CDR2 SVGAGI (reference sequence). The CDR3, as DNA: TGTGCCAGCAGTTACTCGAGGCAGTCCTACGAGCAGTACTTC. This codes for CASSYSRQSYEQYF.

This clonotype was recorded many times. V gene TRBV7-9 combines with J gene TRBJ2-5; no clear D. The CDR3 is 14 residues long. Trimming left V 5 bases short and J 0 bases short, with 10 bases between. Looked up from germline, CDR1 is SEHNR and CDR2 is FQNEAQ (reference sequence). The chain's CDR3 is CASSPPFDQETQYF. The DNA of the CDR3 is TGTGCCAGCAGCCCCCCCTTTGACCAAGAGACCCAGTACTTC.